This is a list of T cell receptor beta chains from one sample in a study of CD8+ T cells in alopecia areata. Repertoires were generated with immunoSEQ multiplex PCR, while TCRdb's copy carries only in-frame clones and drops some. The sample gives 150,000 or so clones, roughly 62% of which show up once; around 6% is in the top ten. Sequenced material: CD4+ T cells sorted from blood, taken at week 0. These receptors all stem from a human donor with alopecia areata. Each CDR3 is given with its conserved first and last residue. A D gene is named only where the DNA matches it firmly. Size tells how often a clone was seen (once, few, many) or the class of an expanded clone, and some rows leave it out.

V	length	J	D	size	CDR3	DNA
TRBV18	13	TRBJ2-4	.	.	CASSSGSGNIQYF	TGTGCCAGCTCGTCGGGGTCCGGAAACATTCAGTACTTC
TRBV30	13	TRBJ2-7	.	.	CAWSSGGRFEQYF	TGTGCCTGGAGTTCCGGGGGGCGCTTCGAGCAGTACTTC
TRBV11-2	15	TRBJ2-1	.	many	CASSPSLGSYNEQFF	TGTGCCAGCAGCCCCTCTCTTGGCTCCTACAATGAGCAGTTCTTC
TRBV10-3	14	TRBJ2-5	.	.	CAISPRADQETQYF	TGTGCCATCAGCCCCCGGGCGGACCAAGAGACCCAGTACTTC
TRBV29-1	13	TRBJ1-1	.	few	CSVVGGLDTEAFF	TGCAGCGTTGTCGGCGGGCTGGACACTGAAGCTTTCTTT
TRBV5-4	15	TRBJ2-3	TRBD1	.	CASSGGDRGADTQYF	TGTGCCAGCAGCGGCGGGGACAGGGGGGCAGATACGCAGTATTTT
TRBV14	15	TRBJ2-7	TRBD1	few	CASSLAGGTYYEQYF	TGTGCCAGCAGCCTGGCAGGGGGCACCTACTACGAGCAGTACTTC
TRBV5-1	13	TRBJ1-2	TRBD1	few	CASSWGQGNGYTF	TGCGCCAGCAGCTGGGGACAGGGGAACGGCTACACCTTC
TRBV19	14	TRBJ1-1	TRBD1	.	CASSVGQGFGEAFF	TGTGCCAGTAGCGTGGGACAGGGTTTTGGTGAAGCTTTCTTT
TRBV30	15	TRBJ2-3	.	.	CAWSESAAYTDTQYF	TGTGCCTGGAGTGAGTCAGCGGCTTACACAGATACGCAGTATTTT
TRBV30	15	TRBJ1-5	.	.	CAWSVGSRATQPQHF	TGTGCCTGGAGTGTAGGGTCCAGGGCCACTCAGCCCCAGCATTTT
TRBV2	15	TRBJ1-5	.	few	CASSEGRYSNQPQHF	TGTGCCAGCAGTGAAGGCAGATATAGCAATCAGCCCCAGCATTTT
TRBV18	12	TRBJ1-2	.	.	CASSDKQYGYTF	TGTGCCAGCTCCGACAAACAGTACGGCTACACCTTC
TRBV30	15	TRBJ2-2	.	.	CAWSVIQGINGELFF	TGTGCCTGGAGTGTAATCCAGGGGATTAACGGGGAGCTGTTTTTT
TRBV15	13	TRBJ1-1	.	.	CATAFGRATEAFF	TGTGCCACCGCCTTCGGGAGAGCCACTGAAGCTTTCTTT
TRBV7-9	14	TRBJ1-2	TRBD1	.	CASSTVDRTDGYTF	TGTGCCAGCAGCACGGTGGACAGGACCGATGGCTACACCTTC
TRBV6-5	14	TRBJ1-4	TRBD1	.	CASSWTGRGEKLFF	TGTGCCAGCAGTTGGACAGGGAGGGGTGAAAAACTGTTTTTT
TRBV2	15	TRBJ1-5	.	few	CASSRVLGSNQPQHF	TGTGCCAGCAGCAGGGTGTTAGGAAGCAATCAGCCCCAGCATTTT
TRBV20-1	10	TRBJ2-1	.	.	CSAMRDEQFF	TGCAGTGCTATGAGGGATGAGCAGTTCTTC
TRBV23-1	12	TRBJ2-3	.	.	CASTQCSGTQYF	TGCGCCAGCACTCAGTGTAGCGGTACGCAGTATTTT
TRBV7-9	15	TRBJ2-2	TRBD1	.	CASSLRQGNTGELFF	TGTGCCAGCAGCTTGAGACAGGGCAACACCGGGGAGCTGTTTTTT
TRBV7-2	13	TRBJ2-4	.	.	CASSDANSNIQYF	TGTGCCAGCAGCGACGCGAATTCAAACATTCAGTACTTC
TRBV4-3	15	TRBJ2-7	TRBD2	.	CASSQGASGTYEQYF	TGCGCCAGCAGCCAAGGGGCTAGCGGAACCTACGAGCAGTACTTC
TRBV9	15	TRBJ2-3	.	.	CASSVAGKGTDTQYF	TGTGCCAGCAGCGTAGCGGGGAAGGGCACAGATACGCAGTATTTT
TRBV6-5	13	TRBJ2-6	.	.	CASSYSGANVLTF	TGTGCCAGCAGTTATTCTGGGGCCAACGTCCTGACTTTC
TRBV9	15	TRBJ1-5	.	.	CASSASGGADQPQHF	TGTGCCAGCAGCGCGAGCGGCGGCGCAGATCAGCCCCAGCATTTT
TRBV5-1	15	TRBJ2-7	TRBD2	.	CASSLMSGGPYEQYF	TGCGCCAGCAGCCTGATGAGCGGGGGGCCCTACGAGCAGTACTTC
TRBV18	16	TRBJ2-2	TRBD2	.	CASSPSSGGNTGELFF	TGTGCCAGCTCACCAAGCAGCGGGGGGAACACCGGGGAGCTGTTTTTT
TRBV6-6	16	TRBJ1-1	TRBD1	.	CASSQGQGELNTEAFF	TGTGCCAGCAGCCAGGGACAGGGAGAATTGAACACTGAAGCTTTCTTT
TRBV7-9	14	TRBJ2-7	.	few	CASSLLGSYYEQYF	TGTGCCAGCAGCTTATTGGGCAGTTACTACGAGCAGTACTTC
TRBV5-8	14	TRBJ1-2	.	.	CASSLTGWDYGYTF	TGTGCCAGCAGCTTGACAGGGTGGGACTATGGCTACACCTTC
TRBV29-1	12	TRBJ2-7	.	few	CSVGTDSYEQYF	TGCAGCGTCGGAACGGACAGCTACGAGCAGTACTTC
TRBV30	16	TRBJ2-6	.	few	CAWSGGRSSGANVLTF	TGTGCCTGGAGTGGGGGACGGAGCTCTGGGGCCAACGTCCTGACTTTC
TRBV4-2	16	TRBJ1-1	.	.	CASSQDYGGTNTEAFF	TGTGCCAGCAGCCAAGATTATGGGGGCACGAACACTGAAGCTTTCTTT
TRBV15	12	TRBJ2-2	.	.	CATSRDLGELFF	TGTGCCACCAGCAGAGATCTCGGGGAGCTGTTTTTT
TRBV29-1	11	TRBJ2-3	.	.	CSVGERPGQYF	TGCAGCGTTGGAGAGAGGCCTGGGCAGTATTTT
TRBV7-9	15	TRBJ2-1	TRBD1	few	CASSLGTGALNEQFF	TGTGCCAGCAGCTTAGGGACAGGGGCCCTGAATGAGCAGTTCTTC
TRBV30	13	TRBJ2-7	.	.	CAWSQLRVYEQYF	TGTGCCTGGAGTCAACTCAGGGTTTACGAGCAGTACTTC
TRBV29-1	10	TRBJ2-1	.	.	CSVKTLEQFF	TGCAGCGTTAAGACACTAGAGCAGTTCTTC
TRBV9	13	TRBJ2-1	.	.	CASSVEVGNEQFF	TGTGCCAGCAGCGTAGAAGTGGGCAATGAGCAGTTCTTC